These T cell receptor beta chains were read from a single sample in a study of cytomegalovirus exposure and HLA in healthy donors. Clones were read by immunoSEQ multiplex PCR, and TCRdb kept only the in-frame ones, dropping some. The data show approximately 270,000 clones, just over 85% seen once. The sequenced sample was PBMCs. All receptors come from a woman between 18 and 29 years old in good health and CMV-seronegative. CDR3s include the opening cysteine and the closing phenylalanine or tryptophan.

>TRBJ2-7|TRBV5-1
CASSVGSSGSYEQYF
>TRBJ2-7|TRBV10-3
CAIVDRDDSYEQYF
>TRBJ1-5|TRBV7-2
CASSLGAGISGNQPQHF
>TRBJ1-6|TRBV30
CAWSSAMNSPLHF
>TRBJ2-5|TRBV10-3
CAISGGQGRMGQETQYF
>TRBJ2-1|TRBV4-3
CASSQDIGGGPSDEQFF
>TRBJ2-7|TRBV5-1
CASSSGGASSNEQYF
>TRBJ1-5|TRBV2
CASSLQGAGQPQHF
>TRBJ2-1|TRBV25-1
CASIAGGNNEQFF
>TRBJ2-3|TRBV11-3
CASSLGGPDTQYF
>TRBJ2-2|TRBV6-1
CASSVFPRENTGELFF
>TRBJ2-1|TRBV27
CASSRRQGNEQFF
>TRBJ1-4|TRBV27
CASSFVPAGTEKLFF
>TRBJ1-1|TRBV5-4
CASSAGPLNTEAFF
>TRBJ2-3|TRBV25-1
CASSETASGGADTQYF
>TRBJ1-5|TRBV6-1
CASRRQDGNQPQHF
>TRBJ1-4|TRBV6-5
CASTDRGVPNEKLFF
>TRBJ1-1|TRBV6-5
CASSSYSQMNTEAFF
>TRBJ1-2|TRBV7-3
CASSPRTGTYGYTF
>TRBJ1-1|TRBV6-8
CASSYSIGGSLRSDTEAFF
>TRBJ1-5|TRBV2
CASSEGGWDQPQHF
>TRBJ1-5|TRBV18
CASSLGQGDNQPQHF
>TRBJ2-2|TRBV11-2
CVSPPSGRPSGELFF
>TRBJ2-5|TRBV4-3
CASSQDNTREGETQYF
>TRBJ1-1|TRBV28
CASRRGRTEAFF
>TRBJ2-1|TRBV5-1
CASSLVRGSNEQFF
>TRBJ1-2|TRBV7-2
CASSLFRGPFNYGYTF
>TRBJ2-7|TRBV7-3
CASSQSPSGADEQYF
>TRBJ1-3|TRBV2
CASSGVGNTIYF
>TRBJ1-1|TRBV30
CAGLGQGATEAFF
>TRBJ2-5|TRBV18
CASSEVWLQETQYF
>TRBJ2-3|TRBV30
CAWELAGVPDTQYF
>TRBJ1-2|TRBV4-3
CASSPARGVFTF
>TRBJ2-5|TRBV5-4
CASSYSGGGLETQYF
>TRBJ2-1|TRBV6-4
CASSAGGAPNEQFF
>TRBJ1-5|TRBV28
CASSPSGGNQPQHF
>TRBJ1-4|TRBV5-1
CASSHDREGEKLFF
>TRBJ1-2|TRBV7-3
CASSSTGGLGYGYTF
>TRBJ1-4|TRBV9
CASSVEQAATNEKLFF
>TRBJ1-1|TRBV30
CAWSRRGQGLVTEAFF
>TRBJ1-2|TRBV27
CASSTTGLRGYTF
>TRBJ2-5|TRBV29-1
CSVDAGLLETQYF